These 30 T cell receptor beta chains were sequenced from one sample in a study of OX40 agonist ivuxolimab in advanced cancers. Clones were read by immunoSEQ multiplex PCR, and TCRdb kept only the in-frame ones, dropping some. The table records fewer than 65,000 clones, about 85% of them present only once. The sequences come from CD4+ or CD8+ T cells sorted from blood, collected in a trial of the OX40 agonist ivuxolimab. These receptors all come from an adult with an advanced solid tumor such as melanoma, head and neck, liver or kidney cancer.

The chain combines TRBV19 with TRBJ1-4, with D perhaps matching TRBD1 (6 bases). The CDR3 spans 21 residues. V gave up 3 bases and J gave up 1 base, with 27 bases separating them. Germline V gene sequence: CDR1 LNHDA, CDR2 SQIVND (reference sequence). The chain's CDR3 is CASSIRDNPADLSKTNEKLFF. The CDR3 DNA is TGTGCCAGTAGTATTAGGGACAACCCGGCCGACCTATCCAAAACTAATGAAAAACTGTTTTTT.

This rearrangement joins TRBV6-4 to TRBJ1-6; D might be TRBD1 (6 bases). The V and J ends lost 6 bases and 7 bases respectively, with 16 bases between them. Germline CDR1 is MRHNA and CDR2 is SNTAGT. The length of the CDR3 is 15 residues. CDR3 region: CASSAGGAPNSPLHF. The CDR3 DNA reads TGTGCCAGCAGCGCCGGGGGGGCGCCCAATTCACCCCTCCACTTT.

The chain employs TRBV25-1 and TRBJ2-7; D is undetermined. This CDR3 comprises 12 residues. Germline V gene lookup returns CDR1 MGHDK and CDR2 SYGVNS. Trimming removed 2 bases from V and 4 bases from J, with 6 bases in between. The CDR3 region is CASSENTYEQYF. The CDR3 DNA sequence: TGTGCCAGCAGTGAAAATACGTACGAGCAGTACTTC.

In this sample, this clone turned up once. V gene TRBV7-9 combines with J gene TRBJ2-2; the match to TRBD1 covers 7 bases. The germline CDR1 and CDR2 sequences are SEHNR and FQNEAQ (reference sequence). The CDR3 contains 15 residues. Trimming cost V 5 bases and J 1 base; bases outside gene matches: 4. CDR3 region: CASSLRTGNTGELFF. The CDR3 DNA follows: TGTGCCAGCAGCCTACGGACAGGGAACACCGGGGAGCTGTTTTTT.

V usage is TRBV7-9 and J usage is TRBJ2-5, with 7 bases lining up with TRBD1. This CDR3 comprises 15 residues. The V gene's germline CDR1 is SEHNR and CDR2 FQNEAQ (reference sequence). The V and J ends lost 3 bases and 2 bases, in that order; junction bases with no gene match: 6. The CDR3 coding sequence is TGTGCCAGCAGCTTGGGACAGAACGCGCAAGAGACCCAGTACTTC. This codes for CASSLGQNAQETQYF.

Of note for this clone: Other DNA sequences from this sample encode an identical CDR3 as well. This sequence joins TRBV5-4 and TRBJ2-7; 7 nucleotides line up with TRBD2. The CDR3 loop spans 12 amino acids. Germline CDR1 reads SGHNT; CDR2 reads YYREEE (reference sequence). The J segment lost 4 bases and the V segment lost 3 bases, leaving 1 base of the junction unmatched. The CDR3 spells CASSSGGYEQYF. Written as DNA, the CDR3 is TGTGCCAGCAGCTCGGGGGGATACGAGCAGTACTTC.

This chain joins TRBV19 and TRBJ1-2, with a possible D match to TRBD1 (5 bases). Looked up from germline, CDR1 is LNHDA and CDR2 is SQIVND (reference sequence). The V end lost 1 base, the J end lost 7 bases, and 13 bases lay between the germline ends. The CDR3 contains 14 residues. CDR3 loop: CASSIGGGSGGYTF. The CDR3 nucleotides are TGTGCCAGTAGTATAGGGGGCGGCTCGGGTGGCTACACCTTC.

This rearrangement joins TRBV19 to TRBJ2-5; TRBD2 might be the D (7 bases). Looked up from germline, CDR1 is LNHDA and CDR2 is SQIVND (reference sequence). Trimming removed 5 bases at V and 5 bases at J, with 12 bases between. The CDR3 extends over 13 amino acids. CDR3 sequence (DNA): TGTGCCAGTAGTGGCGGGGGCCGGGAGACCCAGTACTTC. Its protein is CASSGGGRETQYF.

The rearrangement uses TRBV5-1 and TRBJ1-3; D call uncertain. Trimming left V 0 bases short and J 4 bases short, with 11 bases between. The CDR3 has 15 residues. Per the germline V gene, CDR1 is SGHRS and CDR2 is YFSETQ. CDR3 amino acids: CASSLEARLGNTIYF. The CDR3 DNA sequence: TGCGCCAGCAGCTTGGAGGCAAGGCTGGGAAACACCATATATTTT.

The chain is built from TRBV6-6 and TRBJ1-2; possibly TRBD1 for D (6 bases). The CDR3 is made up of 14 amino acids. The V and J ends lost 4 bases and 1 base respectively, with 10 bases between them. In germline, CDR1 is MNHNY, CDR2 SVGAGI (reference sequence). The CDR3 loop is CASSFRTDNYGYTF. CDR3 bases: TGTGCCAGCAGTTTTAGGACAGATAACTATGGCTACACCTTC.

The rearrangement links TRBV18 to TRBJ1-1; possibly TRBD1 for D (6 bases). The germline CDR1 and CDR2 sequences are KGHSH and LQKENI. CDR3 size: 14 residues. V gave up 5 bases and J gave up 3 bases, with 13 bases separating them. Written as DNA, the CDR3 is TGTGCCAGCTCAGAATACAGGGAGGACACTGAAGCTTTCTTT. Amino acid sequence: CASSEYREDTEAFF. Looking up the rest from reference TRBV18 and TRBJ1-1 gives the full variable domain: NAGVMQNPRHLVRRRGQEARLRCSPMKGHSHVYWYRQLPEEGLKFMVYLQKENIIDESGMPKERFSAEFPKEGPSILRIQQVVRGDSAAYFCASSEYREDTEAFFGQGTRLTVV.

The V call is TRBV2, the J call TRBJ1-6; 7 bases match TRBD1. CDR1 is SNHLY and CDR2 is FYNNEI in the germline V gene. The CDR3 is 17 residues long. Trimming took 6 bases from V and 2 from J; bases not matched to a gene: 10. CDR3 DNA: TGTGCCAGCAGCCAAGCCAAGACAGGGACCTATAATTCACCCCTCCACTTT. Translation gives CASSQAKTGTYNSPLHF.

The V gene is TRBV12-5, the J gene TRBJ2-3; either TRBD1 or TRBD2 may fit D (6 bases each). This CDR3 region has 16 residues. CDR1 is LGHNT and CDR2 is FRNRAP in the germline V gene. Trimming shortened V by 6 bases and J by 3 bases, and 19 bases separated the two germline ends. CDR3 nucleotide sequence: TGTGCTAGTGGCGCAGGGGTGGCGGGGTATACAGATACGCAGTATTTT. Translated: CASGAGVAGYTDTQYF.

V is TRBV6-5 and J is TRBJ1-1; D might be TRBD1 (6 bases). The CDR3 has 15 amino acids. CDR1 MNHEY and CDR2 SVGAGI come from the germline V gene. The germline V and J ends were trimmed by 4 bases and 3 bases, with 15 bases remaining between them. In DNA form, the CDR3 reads TGTGCCAGCAGTTCTTGGACAGCAGGGGACACTGAAGCTTTCTTT. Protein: CASSSWTAGDTEAFF.

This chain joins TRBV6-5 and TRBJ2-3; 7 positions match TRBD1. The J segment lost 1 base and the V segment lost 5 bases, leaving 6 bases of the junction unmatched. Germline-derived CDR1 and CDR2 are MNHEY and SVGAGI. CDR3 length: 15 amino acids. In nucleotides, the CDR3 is TGTGCCAGCAGTCGAGGGGGCGCCGGCACAGATACGCAGTATTTT. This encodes CASSRGGAGTDTQYF.

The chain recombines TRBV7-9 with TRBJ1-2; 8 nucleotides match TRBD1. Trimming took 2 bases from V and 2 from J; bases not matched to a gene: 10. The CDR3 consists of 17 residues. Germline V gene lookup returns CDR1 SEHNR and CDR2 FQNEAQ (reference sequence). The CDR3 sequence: CASSLKGWDRRNYGYTF. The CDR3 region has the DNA TGTGCCAGCAGCTTAAAGGGCTGGGACAGGAGAAACTATGGCTACACCTTC. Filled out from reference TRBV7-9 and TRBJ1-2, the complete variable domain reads DTGVSQNPRHKITKRGQNVTFRCDPISEHNRLYWYRQTLGQGPEFLTYFQNEAQLEKSRLLSDRFSAERPKGSFSTLEIQRTEQGDSAMYLCASSLKGWDRRNYGYTFGSGTRLTVV.

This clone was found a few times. CDR3 residues: CASSDEQTQYF. The DNA for the CDR3 is TGCGCCAGCAGCGACGAACAGACCCAGTACTTC. The V call is TRBV5-1, the J call TRBJ2-5; D remains unclear. The CDR3 is made up of 11 amino acids. From germline, CDR1 is SGHRS and CDR2 YFSETQ. V shed 4 bases and J shed 6 bases, with 7 bases lying between them.

CDR3 amino acids: CASSLSYEQYF. As DNA, the CDR3 is TGTGCCAGCAGCTTATCCTACGAGCAGTACTTC. The chain has TRBV16 and TRBJ2-7; D gene unclear. Germline V lookup: CDR1 KGHSY, CDR2 FQNENV. The CDR3 contains 11 residues. V was pared by 5 bases and J by 1 base, with 3 bases between. Combining the CDR3 with reference TRBV16 and TRBJ2-7 gives the whole variable domain GEEVAQTPKHLVRGEGQKAKLYCAPIKGHSYVFWYQQVLKNEFKFLISFQNENVFDETGMPKERFSAKCLPNSPCSLEIQATKLEDSAVYFCASSLSYEQYFGPGTRLTVT.

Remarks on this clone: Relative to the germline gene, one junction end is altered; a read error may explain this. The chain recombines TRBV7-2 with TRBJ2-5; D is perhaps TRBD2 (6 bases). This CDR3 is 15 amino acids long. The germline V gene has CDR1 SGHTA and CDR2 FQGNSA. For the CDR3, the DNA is TGTGCCAGCAGCTTGGAGGGTCTCGTTCGGGGTGTTGTGCACTTC. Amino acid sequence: CASSLEGLVRGVVHF.

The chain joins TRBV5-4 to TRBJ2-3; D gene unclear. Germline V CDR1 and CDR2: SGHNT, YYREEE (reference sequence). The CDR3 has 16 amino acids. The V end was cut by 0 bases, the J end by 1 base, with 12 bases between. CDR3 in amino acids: CASSLVEYGGTDTQYF. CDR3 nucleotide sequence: TGTGCCAGCAGCTTGGTTGAGTATGGGGGCACAGATACGCAGTATTTT.

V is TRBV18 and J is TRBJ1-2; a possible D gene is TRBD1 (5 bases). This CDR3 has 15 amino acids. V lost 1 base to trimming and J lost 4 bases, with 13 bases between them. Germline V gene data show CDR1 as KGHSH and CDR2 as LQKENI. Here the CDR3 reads CASSPQGIGSYGYTF. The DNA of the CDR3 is TGTGCCAGCTCACCACAGGGGATCGGTTCCTATGGCTACACCTTC.

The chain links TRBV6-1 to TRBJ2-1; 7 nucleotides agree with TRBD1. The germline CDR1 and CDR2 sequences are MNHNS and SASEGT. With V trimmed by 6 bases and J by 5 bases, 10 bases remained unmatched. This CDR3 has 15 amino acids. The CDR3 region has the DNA TGTGCCAGCAGAGCCATTCGGACAGGTAACAATGAGCAGTTCTTC. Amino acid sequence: CASRAIRTGNNEQFF.

CDR3 region: CASSLSGGRHYEQYF. CDR3 nucleotides: TGTGCCAGCAGCTTGAGCGGGGGACGTCACTACGAGCAGTACTTC. V is TRBV7-9 and J is TRBJ2-7; TRBD2 agrees at 8 bases. After removal of 3 bases from V and 3 bases from J, the junction contained 7 bases not matched to a gene. The CDR3 loop spans 15 amino acids. CDR1 and CDR2 (germline): SEHNR, FQNEAQ (reference sequence).

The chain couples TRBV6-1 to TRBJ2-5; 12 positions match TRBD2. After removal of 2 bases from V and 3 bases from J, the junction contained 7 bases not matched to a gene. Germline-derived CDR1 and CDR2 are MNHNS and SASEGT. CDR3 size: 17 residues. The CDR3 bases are TGTGCCAGCAGTGAATCTAGCGGGGGGGCCGATAAAGAGACCCAGTACTTC. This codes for CASSESSGGADKETQYF.

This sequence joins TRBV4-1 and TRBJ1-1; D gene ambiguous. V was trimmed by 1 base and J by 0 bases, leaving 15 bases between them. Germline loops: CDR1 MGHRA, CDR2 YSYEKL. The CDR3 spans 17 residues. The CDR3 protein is CASSQGFFGILNTEAFF. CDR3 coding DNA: TGCGCCAGCAGCCAAGGATTTTTCGGGATTCTGAACACTGAAGCTTTCTTT.

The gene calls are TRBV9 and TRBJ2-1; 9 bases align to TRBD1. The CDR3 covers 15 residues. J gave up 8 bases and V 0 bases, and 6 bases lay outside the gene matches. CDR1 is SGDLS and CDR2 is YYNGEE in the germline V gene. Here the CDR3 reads CASSVVGQGSHEQFF. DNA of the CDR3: TGTGCCAGCAGCGTAGTGGGACAGGGCAGTCATGAGCAGTTCTTC.

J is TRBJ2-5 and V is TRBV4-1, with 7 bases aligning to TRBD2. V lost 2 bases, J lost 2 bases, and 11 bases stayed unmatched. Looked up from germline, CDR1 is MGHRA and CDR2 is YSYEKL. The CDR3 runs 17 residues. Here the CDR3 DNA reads TGCGCCAGCAGCCAAAGATTATTGGGGCGGGAGCAAGAGACCCAGTACTTC. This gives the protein CASSQRLLGREQETQYF.

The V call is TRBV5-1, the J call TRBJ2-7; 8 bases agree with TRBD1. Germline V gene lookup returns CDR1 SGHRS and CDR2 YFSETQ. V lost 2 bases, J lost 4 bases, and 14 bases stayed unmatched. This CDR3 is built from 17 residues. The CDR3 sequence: CASSLYIPGTGGYEQYF. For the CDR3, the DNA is TGCGCCAGCAGCTTATACATCCCCGGGACAGGCGGTTACGAGCAGTACTTC.

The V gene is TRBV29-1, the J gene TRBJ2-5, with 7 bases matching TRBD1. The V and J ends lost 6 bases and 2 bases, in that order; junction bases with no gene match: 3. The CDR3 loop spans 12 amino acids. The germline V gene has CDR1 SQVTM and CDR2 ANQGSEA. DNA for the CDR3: TGCAGCGTCCGGACAGGTCAAGAGACCCAGTACTTC. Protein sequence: CSVRTGQETQYF.

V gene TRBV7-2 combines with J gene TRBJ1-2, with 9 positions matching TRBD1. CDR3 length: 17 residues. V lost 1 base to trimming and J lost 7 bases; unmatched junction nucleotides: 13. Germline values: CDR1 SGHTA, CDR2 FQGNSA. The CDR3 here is CASSLEPGGTGTGGYTF. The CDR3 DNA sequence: TGTGCCAGCAGCTTAGAGCCCGGGGGGACAGGGACTGGTGGCTACACCTTC. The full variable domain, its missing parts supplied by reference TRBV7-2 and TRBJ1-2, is GAGVSQSPSNKVTEKGKDVELRCDPISGHTALYWYRQSLGQGLEFLIYFQGNSAPDKSGLPSDRFSAERTGGSVSTLTIQRTQQEDSAVYLCASSLEPGGTGTGGYTFGSGTRLTVV.